This T cell receptor beta chain emerged from a study of shared clonotypes between healthy human individuals. The data were produced by immunoSEQ multiplex PCR, yet TCRdb's version contains in-frame clones alone and is incomplete. This sample yields roughly 450,000 clones, of which 70% to 80% are seen a single time; under 15% belongs to the top ten. The table lists this clone with a few counts. The TCR comes from a woman between 40 and 55 years old in good health. Some clones in this sample may be carry-over from other donors' samples. Sequencing was carried out using PBMCs.

CDR3 nucleotides: TGTGCCAGCAGCAGGGGGGGAGAGACCCAGTACTTC. Translated: CASSRGGETQYF. The J gene is TRBJ2-5, the V gene TRBV21-1; the table assigns TRBD2, which was not confirmed against the DNA. TRBV21-1 is shown as a pseudogene. The CDR3 has 12 amino acids.